The next 18 T cell receptor beta chains were all read from a single sample in a study of T-cell memory formation after mild COVID-19. TCRdb re-derived calls from the 5' RACE reads in MiXCR, one entry per CDR3 protein. The table has about 560,000 distinct CDR3 sequences, 15% to 20% seen once. Sequencing was done on a sample of PBMCs or a T cell subset sorted from them (not recorded which). The receptors derive from an adult woman who had mild COVID-19 (a few samples of this study predate the infection). Cell type and time point are not known.

In its sample, this clonotype was seen a few times. The rearrangement links TRBV5-1 to TRBJ2-6, with 7 nucleotides matching TRBD1. Germline V gives CDR1 SGHRS, CDR2 YFSETQ. The CDR3 has 18 amino acids. J lost 0 bases, V lost 4 bases, and 10 bases had no gene match. CDR3: CASSPEGTVYSGANVLTF. Written as DNA, the CDR3 is TGCGCCAGCAGCCCAGAAGGGACAGTATACTCTGGGGCCAACGTCCTGACTTTC.

The chain carries TRBV20-1 and TRBJ2-1; 13 bases align to TRBD2. This CDR3 region has 18 residues. J lost 4 bases, V lost 6 bases, and 15 bases had no gene match. Germline V gives CDR1 DFQATT, CDR2 SNEGSKA (reference sequence). CDR3 region: CSARPGLAGLGSYNEQFF. Here the CDR3 DNA reads TGCAGTGCGCGTCCGGGACTAGCGGGGCTAGGTTCGTACAATGAGCAGTTCTTC.

In this sample, this clonotype turned up a few times. The chain recombines TRBV4-2 with TRBJ2-7; the D call may be TRBD1 or TRBD2 (5 bases each). CDR1 is LGHNA, CDR2 YNFKEQ, per germline. The V end was cut by 0 bases, the J end by 2 bases, with 14 bases between. The length of the CDR3 is 16 residues. In nucleotides, the CDR3 is TGTGCCAGCAGCCAAGAAGGGCCGGGACCCACCTACGAGCAGTACTTC. Translation: CASSQEGPGPTYEQYF.

The chain recombines TRBV6-2 or TRBV6-3 with TRBJ1-1, with D possibly being TRBD1 (6 bases). CDR1 is MNHEY, CDR2 SVGEGT, per germline. The CDR3 covers 14 residues. The V gene lost 5 bases and the J gene lost 5 bases, with 15 bases spanning the gap. CDR3 nucleotide sequence: TGTGCCAGCAGTCTCGTCACAGGGCCAACTGAAGCTTTCTTT. Encoded protein: CASSLVTGPTEAFF.

The chain has TRBV28 and TRBJ2-1; 13 positions match TRBD2. This CDR3 region has 19 residues. Losses at the gene ends were 9 bases for V and 0 bases for J; bases not matched to a gene: 14. CDR1 and CDR2 (germline): MDHEN, SYDVKM. CDR3 nucleotides: TGTGCCAGTCCCCCGTGGACTAGCGGGAGCGATAGCTCCTACAATGAGCAGTTCTTC. Its translation: CASPPWTSGSDSSYNEQFF. Full variable domain (outside the CDR3, taken from reference TRBV28 and TRBJ2-1): DVKVTQSSRYLVKRTGEKVFLECVQDMDHENMFWYRQDPGLGLRLIYFSYDVKMKEKGDIPEGYSVSREKKERFSLILESASTNQTSMYLCASPPWTSGSDSSYNEQFFGPGTRLTVL.

In its sample, this clonotype was seen a few times. The chain links TRBV5-1 to TRBJ1-5; D is undetermined. The CDR3 runs 15 residues. The V end lost 5 bases, the J end lost 0 bases, and 12 bases lay between the germline ends. The V gene's germline CDR1 is SGHRS and CDR2 YFSETQ. In DNA, the CDR3 is TGCGCCAGCAGGCGGGGAGAGAATAGCAATCAGCCCCAGCATTTT. It translates to CASRRGENSNQPQHF.

This clonotype showed up just a few times. The chain couples TRBV6-2 or TRBV6-3 to TRBJ2-1, with 10 bases fitting TRBD2. V shed 5 bases and J 8 bases; nucleotides not matched to a gene: 9. The CDR3 runs to 15 residues. Germline CDR1 MNHEY, CDR2 SVGEGT. In DNA form, the CDR3 reads TGTGCCAGCAGTCGAGGGGGACTAGCGATGGATGAGCAGTTCTTC. Protein: CASSRGGLAMDEQFF.

The chain couples TRBV5-1 to TRBJ2-1, with 15 bases lining up with TRBD2. The trim removed 4 bases at V and 4 bases at J, leaving 6 bases unmatched. The CDR3 covers 17 residues. From germline, CDR1 is SGHRS and CDR2 YFSETQ. The CDR3 nucleotides read TGCGCCAGCAGCCCGAAGGGACTAGCGGGAGGATACAATGAGCAGTTCTTC. Translating gives CASSPKGLAGGYNEQFF.

Comment on this clonotype: This could be a read error, since a much larger clone is one nucleotide away. This rearrangement joins TRBV15 to TRBJ2-2, with D possibly matching TRBD1 (6 bases). CDR1 and CDR2 from the germline V gene are LNHNV and YYDKDF (reference sequence). This CDR3 contains 14 residues. The CDR3 is CATGSSGDTGELFF. CDR3 coding DNA: TGTGCCACCGGCAGTTCAGGGGACACCGGGGAGCTGTTTTTT.

This clonotype was seen only a few times. This chain connects TRBV29-1 to TRBJ2-5; D uncertain. The germline V gene encodes CDR1 SQVTM and CDR2 ANQGSEA. This CDR3 region has 9 residues. The CDR3 DNA sequence: TGCAGGTGGGAAGAGACCCAGTACTTC. Its translation: CRWEETQYF.

This chain joins TRBV6-6 and TRBJ2-7; possible D gene TRBD2, 7 bases. V lost 6 bases to trimming and J lost 7 bases, with 19 bases between them. Looked up from germline, CDR1 is MNHNY and CDR2 is SVGAGI (reference sequence). The CDR3 extends over 14 amino acids. CDR3: CASSWGGALREQYF. The CDR3 DNA reads as TGTGCCAGCAGCTGGGGGGGCGCCCTTAGGGAGCAGTACTTC.

This sequence joins TRBV29-1 and TRBJ2-6; no reliable D call. Trimming took 3 bases from V and 0 from J, leaving 3 bases between them. Germline V gene sequence: CDR1 SQVTM, CDR2 ANQGSEA. The CDR3 runs 13 residues. Here the CDR3 DNA reads TGCAGCGTTGATGGCTCTGGGGCCAACGTCCTGACTTTC. Its protein product is CSVDGSGANVLTF.

The sample holds a few counts of this clonotype. The chain links TRBV6-1 to TRBJ1-6; possibly TRBD1 for D (6 bases). The CDR3 length is 13 residues. V was clipped by 5 bases and J by 9 bases, with 11 bases between them. Germline CDR1 reads MNHNS; CDR2 reads SASEGT. CDR3: CASSPGQSSPLHF. The CDR3 DNA reads TGTGCCAGCAGTCCCGGACAGTCTTCACCCCTCCACTTT.

The V and J genes are TRBV11-3 and TRBJ2-5; D is perhaps TRBD2 (6 bases). The CDR3 is made up of 17 amino acids. Germline assignment: CDR1 SGHNT and CDR2 YENEEA. V was pared by 6 bases and J by 4 bases, with 24 bases between. This CDR3 is CASRPRDALMVGETQYF. CDR3 in DNA: TGTGCCAGCAGGCCGCGGGACGCATTGATGGTAGGAGAGACCCAGTACTTC.

This clonotype was detected a few times. J is TRBJ1-5 and V is TRBV15; TRBD1 agrees at 10 bases. V trimming: 5 bases; J trimming: 8 bases; junction bases outside the gene matches: 6. CDR1 is LNHNV, CDR2 YYDKDF, per germline (reference sequence). The CDR3 spans 14 residues. The CDR3 region is CATSGGTGVEPQHF. CDR3 nucleotides: TGTGCCACCAGCGGGGGGACAGGGGTAGAGCCCCAGCATTTT.

This clonotype was observed a few times. The chain couples TRBV27 to TRBJ2-5, with TRBD2 matching 12 bases. Germline V gene lookup returns CDR1 MNHEY and CDR2 SMNVEV (reference sequence). CDR3 length equals 16 residues. J lost 2 bases, V lost 6 bases, and 7 bases had no gene match. The DNA of the CDR3 is TGTGCCAGCAGGGACCAACTAGCGGGAGGACAAGAGACCCAGTACTTC. It codes for CASRDQLAGGQETQYF.

This sequence joins TRBV4-1 and TRBJ1-2; 7 nucleotides agree with TRBD1. Per germline, CDR1 MGHRA and CDR2 YSYEKL. The CDR3 runs to 16 residues. V was pared by 4 bases and J by 2 bases, with 10 bases of the junction left unmatched. In nucleotides, the CDR3 is TGCGCCAGCAGCCCAGCCGGGACAGATTTGAACTATGGCTACACCTTC. This encodes CASSPAGTDLNYGYTF.

The chain uses TRBV12-3 or TRBV12-4 and TRBJ1-2, with a weak D call TRBD1 (5 bases). The V gene lost 3 bases and the J gene lost 7 bases, with 12 bases spanning the gap. The CDR3 is made up of 13 amino acids. CDR3 residues: CASSFGRGSGYTF. The CDR3 DNA follows: TGTGCCAGCAGTTTCGGTAGGGGATCTGGCTACACCTTC.